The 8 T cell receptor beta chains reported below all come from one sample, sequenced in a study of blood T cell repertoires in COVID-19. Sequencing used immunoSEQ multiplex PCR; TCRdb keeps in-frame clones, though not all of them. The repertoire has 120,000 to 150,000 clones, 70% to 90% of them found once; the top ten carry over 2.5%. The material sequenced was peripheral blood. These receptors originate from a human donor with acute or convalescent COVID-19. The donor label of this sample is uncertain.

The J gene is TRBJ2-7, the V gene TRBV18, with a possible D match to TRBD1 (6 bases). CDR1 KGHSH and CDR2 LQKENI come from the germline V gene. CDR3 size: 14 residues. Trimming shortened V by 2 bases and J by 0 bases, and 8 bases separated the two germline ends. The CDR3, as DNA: TGTGCCAGCTCACCAGGACAGCGCTCCTACGAGCAGTACGTC. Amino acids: CASSPGQRSYEQYV.

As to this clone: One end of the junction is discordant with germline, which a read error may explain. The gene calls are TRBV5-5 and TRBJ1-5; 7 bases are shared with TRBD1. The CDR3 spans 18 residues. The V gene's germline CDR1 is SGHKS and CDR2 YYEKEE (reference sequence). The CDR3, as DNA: TGTGCCAGCAACTTGAGGGACAGAGCTATCGTTAGCAATCAGCCCCAGCATTTT. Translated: CASNLRDRAIVSNQPQHF.

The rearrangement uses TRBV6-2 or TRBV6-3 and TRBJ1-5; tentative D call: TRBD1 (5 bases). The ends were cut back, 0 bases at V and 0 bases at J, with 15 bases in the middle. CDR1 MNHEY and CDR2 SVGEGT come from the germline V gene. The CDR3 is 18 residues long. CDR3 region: CASSYSFRDTYSNQPQHF. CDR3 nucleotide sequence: TGTGCCAGCAGTTACTCGTTCAGGGATACGTATAGCAATCAGCCCCAGCATTTT.

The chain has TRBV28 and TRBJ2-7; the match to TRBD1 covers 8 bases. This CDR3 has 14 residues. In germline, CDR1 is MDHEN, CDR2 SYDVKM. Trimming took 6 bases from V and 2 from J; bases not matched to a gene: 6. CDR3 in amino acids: CASRADRAPYEQYF. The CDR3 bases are TGTGCCAGCAGGGCGGACAGGGCCCCCTACGAGCAGTACTTC. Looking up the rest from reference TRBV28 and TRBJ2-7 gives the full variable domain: DVKVTQSSRYLVKRTGEKVFLECVQDMDHENMFWYRQDPGLGLRLIYFSYDVKMKEKGDIPEGYSVSREKKERFSLILESASTNQTSMYLCASRADRAPYEQYFGPGTRLTVT.

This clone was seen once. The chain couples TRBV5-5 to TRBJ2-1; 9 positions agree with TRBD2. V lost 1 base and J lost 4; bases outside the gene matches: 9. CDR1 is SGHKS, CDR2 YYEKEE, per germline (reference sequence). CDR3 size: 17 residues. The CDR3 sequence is CASSLLAGPIIYNEQFF. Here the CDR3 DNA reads TGTGCCAGCAGCTTGCTAGCGGGACCGATCATATACAATGAGCAGTTCTTC.

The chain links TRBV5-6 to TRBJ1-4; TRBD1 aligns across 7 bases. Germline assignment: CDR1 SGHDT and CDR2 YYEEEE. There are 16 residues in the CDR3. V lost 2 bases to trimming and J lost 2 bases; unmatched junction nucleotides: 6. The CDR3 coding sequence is TGTGCCAGCAGCTTATCGACAGGGCACACTAATGAAAAACTGTTTTTT. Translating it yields CASSLSTGHTNEKLFF.

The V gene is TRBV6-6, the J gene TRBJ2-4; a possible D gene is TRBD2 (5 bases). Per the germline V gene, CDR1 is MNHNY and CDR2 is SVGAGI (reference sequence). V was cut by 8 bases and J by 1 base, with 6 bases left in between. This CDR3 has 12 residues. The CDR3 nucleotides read TGTGCCAGCGGGAGCGCCAAAAACATTCAGTACTTC. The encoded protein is CASGSAKNIQYF.

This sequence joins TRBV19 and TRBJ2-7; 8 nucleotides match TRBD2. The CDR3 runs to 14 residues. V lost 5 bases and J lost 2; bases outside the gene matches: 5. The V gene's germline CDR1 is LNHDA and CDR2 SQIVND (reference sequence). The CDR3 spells CASSPGRGTYEQYV. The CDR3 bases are TGTGCCAGTAGTCCCGGGAGGGGGACCTACGAGCAGTACGTC.